These T cell receptor beta chains were read from a single sample in a study of cytomegalovirus exposure and HLA in healthy donors. Data came from immunoSEQ multiplex PCR; TCRdb stores just in-frame clones and leaves some out. The table includes 100,000 to 130,000 clones, approximately 80% detected once. The sequenced material came from PBMCs. Receptor source: a male donor in good health and CMV-seronegative. Each CDR3 is given with its conserved first and last residue. D genes are given only for firm matches. Not all rows give a size; the values are once, few, many and, for expanded clones, a class.

CSVEVGTRNTGELFF,TGCAGCGTTGAAGTTGGGACTAGGAACACCGGGGAGCTGTTTTTT,TRBJ2-2,TRBV29-1,few,TRBD2
CASSIDRGDNEQFF,TGTGCCAGCAGCATTGACAGGGGCGACAATGAGCAGTTCTTC,TRBJ2-1,TRBV7-9,.,TRBD1
CASSTDRNTEAFF,TGTGCCAGCTCAACAGACCGTAACACTGAAGCTTTCTTT,TRBJ1-1,TRBV18,.,.
CASSAFTGTAYEQYF,TGCGCCAGCAGTGCGTTCACCGGGACAGCCTACGAGCAGTACTTC,TRBJ2-7,TRBV10-1,once,TRBD1
CASSPIGGEQYF,TGTGCCAGCAGCCCTATAGGGGGCGAGCAGTACTTC,TRBJ2-7,TRBV7-7,.,.
CASSSSGTSGLNREQYF,TGCGCCAGCAGCTCCAGTGGGACTAGCGGATTAAACAGGGAGCAGTACTTC,TRBJ2-5,TRBV5-1,.,TRBD2
CAWTRLSQETQYF,TGTGCCTGGACGAGACTTAGCCAAGAGACCCAGTACTTC,TRBJ2-5,TRBV30,.,.
CASSETRSTMAYEQYF,TGCGCCAGCAGTGAGACTAGGTCGACCATGGCCTACGAGCAGTACTTC,TRBJ2-7,TRBV10-1,few,.
CASSYRAGYGYTF,TGTGCCAGCAGTTACAGGGCGGGCTATGGCTACACCTTC,TRBJ1-2,TRBV28,.,.
CASSQGLQGIYGYTF,TGCGCCAGCAGCCAGGGATTACAGGGGATCTATGGCTACACCTTC,TRBJ1-2,TRBV4-1,.,TRBD1
CASSFQGNQPQHF,TGTGCCAGCAGCTTTCAGGGGAATCAGCCCCAGCATTTT,TRBJ1-5,TRBV7-2,.,.
CASSGRTGGETQYF,TGTGCCAGCAGCGGGAGGACAGGGGGCGAGACCCAGTACTTC,TRBJ2-5,TRBV7-8,.,TRBD1
CATTLGGSSADTQYF,TGTGCCACCACTTTGGGCGGGAGTAGTGCAGATACGCAGTATTTT,TRBJ2-3,TRBV25-1,.,TRBD2
CASSQERGKLFF,TGCGCCAGCAGCCAAGAAAGAGGAAAACTGTTTTTT,TRBJ1-4,TRBV4-1,few,.
CAWSVRIGRGAGTYEQYF,TGTGCCTGGAGTGTACGGATTGGCAGGGGCGCGGGTACCTACGAGCAGTACTTC,TRBJ2-7,TRBV30,.,.
CASSLGGPANYEQYF,TGTGCCAGCAGCTTGGGAGGGCCGGCAAACTACGAGCAGTACTTC,TRBJ2-7,TRBV5-4,.,.
CAWTNLTREAGWETQYF,TGTGCCTGGACAAACCTCACCCGGGAGGCAGGGTGGGAGACCCAGTACTTC,TRBJ2-5,TRBV30,once,TRBD2
CASSQETVRETQYF,TGCGCCAGCAGCCAAGAGACAGTTAGGGAGACCCAGTACTTC,TRBJ2-5,TRBV4-1,.,.
CASSIGTISGNTIYF,TGTGCCAGTAGTATCGGGACTATCTCTGGAAACACCATATATTTT,TRBJ1-3,TRBV19,.,.